The next 6 T cell receptor beta chains were all read from a single sample in a study of shared clonotypes between healthy human individuals. The protocol was immunoSEQ multiplex PCR, while the TCRdb copy is restricted to in-frame clones and leaves out a portion. The sample has approximately 2.3 million clones; 90% to 95% are singletons. Sequencing was done on a sample of naive CD4+ T cells from PBMCs. Subset denoted: CD45RA+ positively selected. These receptors were taken from a man aged 18 to 30 in good health. Some clones in this sample may be carry-over from other donors' samples.

In the case of this clone: Other nucleotide sequences from this sample produce the same CDR3. The CDR3 protein is CASSLGGPQETQYF. The CDR3 DNA reads as TGCGCCAGCAGCTTGGGGGGACCCCAAGAGACCCAGTACTTC. J is TRBJ2-5 and V is TRBV5-1; perhaps D is TRBD1 or TRBD2 (5 bases each). Germline CDR1 is SGHRS and CDR2 is YFSETQ. Between the trimmed V and J ends, which lost 0 bases and 1 base, there was a span of 7 bases. This CDR3 is 14 amino acids long.

The V call is TRBV29-1, the J call TRBJ1-2; D remains ambiguous. The V end lost 3 bases, the J end lost 7 bases, and 9 bases lay between the germline ends. This CDR3 is built from 11 residues. Germline V gives CDR1 SQVTM, CDR2 ANQGSEA. In nucleotides, the CDR3 is TGCAGCGTTGATAGCGTGGTTGGCTACACCTTC. Its translation: CSVDSVVGYTF.

With regard to this clone: Additional DNA sequences in this sample encode the identical CDR3. The chain recombines TRBV7-3 with TRBJ2-3; possible D gene TRBD2, 5 bases. V was cut by 2 bases and J by 1 base, with 7 bases left in between. CDR3 length equals 14 residues. Germline loops: CDR1 SGHTA, CDR2 FQGTGA. The CDR3 reads CASSLAGGTDTQYF. The CDR3 DNA is TGTGCCAGCAGCTTAGCGGGTGGCACAGATACGCAGTATTTT. Based on the CDR3 plus reference TRBV7-3 and TRBJ2-3, the full variable domain is GAGVSQTPSNKVTEKGKYVELRCDPISGHTALYWYRQSLGQGPEFLIYFQGTGAADDSGLPNDRFFAVRPEGSVSTLKIQRTERGDSAVYLCASSLAGGTDTQYFGPGTRLTVL.

This clone came up a few times. This rearrangement joins TRBV2 to TRBJ1-5, with 8 bases matching TRBD1. CDR3 length: 14 residues. V lost 3 bases and J lost 4; bases outside the gene matches: 2. From germline, CDR1 is SNHLY and CDR2 FYNNEI. The CDR3 spells CASSDRGLNQPQHF. CDR3 DNA sequence: TGTGCCAGCAGTGACAGGGGGCTGAATCAGCCCCAGCATTTT. Drawing the rest from reference TRBV2 and TRBJ1-5, the complete variable domain is EPEVTQTPSHQVTQMGQEVILRCVPISNHLYFYWYRQILGQKVEFLVSFYNNEISEKSEIFDDQFSVERPDGSNFTLKIRSTKLEDSAMYFCASSDRGLNQPQHFGDGTRLSIL.

This chain joins TRBV2 and TRBJ1-2, with D uncertain. The V gene lost 6 bases and the J gene lost 0 bases, with 11 bases spanning the gap. The length of the CDR3 is 14 residues. The V gene's germline CDR1 is SNHLY and CDR2 FYNNEI. The CDR3 nucleotides read TGTGCCAGCAGCGCTCAACTTTCTAACTATGGCTACACCTTC. This encodes CASSAQLSNYGYTF.

V usage is TRBV6-5 and J usage is TRBJ2-5, with D maybe TRBD2 (5 bases). Trimming removed 0 bases from V and 5 bases from J, with 16 bases in between. The CDR3 runs to 16 residues. From germline, CDR1 is MNHEY and CDR2 SVGAGI. In DNA, the CDR3 is TGTGCCAGCAGTTACTCATCCTCGGGTCGAGGGGAGACCCAGTACTTC. Translation gives CASSYSSSGRGETQYF.